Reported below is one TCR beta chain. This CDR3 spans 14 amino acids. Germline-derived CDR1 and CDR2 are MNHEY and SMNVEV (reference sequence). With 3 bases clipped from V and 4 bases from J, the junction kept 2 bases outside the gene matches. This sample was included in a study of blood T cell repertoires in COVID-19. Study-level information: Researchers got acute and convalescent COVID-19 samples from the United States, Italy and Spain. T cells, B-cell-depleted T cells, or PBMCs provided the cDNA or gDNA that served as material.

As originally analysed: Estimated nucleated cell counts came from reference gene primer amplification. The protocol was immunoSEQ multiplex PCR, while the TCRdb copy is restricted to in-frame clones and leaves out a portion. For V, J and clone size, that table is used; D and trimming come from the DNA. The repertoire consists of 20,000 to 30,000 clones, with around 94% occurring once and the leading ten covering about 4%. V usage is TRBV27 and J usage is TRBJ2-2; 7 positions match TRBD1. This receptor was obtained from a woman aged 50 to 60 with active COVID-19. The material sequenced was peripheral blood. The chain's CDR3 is CASSFGTVTGELFF. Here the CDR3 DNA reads TGTGCCAGCAGTTTCGGGACAGTCACCGGGGAGCTGTTTTTT.